This T cell receptor beta chain was sequenced during a study of blood T cell repertoires in COVID-19. Overall study: The origin of the acute and convalescent COVID-19 samples was the United States, Italy and Spain. Nucleic acid was either cDNA or gDNA, and it came from T cells, B-cell-depleted T cells, or PBMCs.

Methods used by the authors: Quantification of nucleated cells was approximated via reference gene primer amplification. Sequencing used immunoSEQ multiplex PCR; TCRdb keeps in-frame clones, though not all of them. V and J calls and clone size come straight from that table; D and trimming were deduced from the DNA. The table lists 300,000 to 450,000 clones, 85% of them singletons. This clone was counted once. Per germline, CDR1 SGHTA and CDR2 FQGTGA. V was cut by 1 base and J by 0 bases, with 6 bases left in between. The CDR3 runs 14 residues. This sequence originates from a woman under 30 with acute or convalescent COVID-19. The chain has TRBV7-3 and TRBJ1-1; no clear D. The specimen sequenced was peripheral blood. CDR3: CASSLMVVNTEAFF. Here the CDR3 DNA reads TGTGCCAGCAGCTTAATGGTAGTGAACACTGAAGCTTTCTTT.